Below, one T cell receptor (beta chain) is given with its context. The antigen is undetermined. The PCR employed 60 Vbeta primers together with 13 Jbeta primers. Measured with immunoSEQ multiplex PCR; TCRdb has only the in-frame clones, and not every one. The sample has around 120,000 clones; around four fifths are singletons. This sample is drawn from a study of cytomegalovirus exposure and HLA in healthy donors. Notes on the study in general: Published work reported that the classifier diagnosed cytomegalovirus status with high specificity and sensitivity.

CDR1 and CDR2 (germline): SNHLY, FYNNEI. The V gene end was trimmed by 4 bases and the J gene end by 7 bases; junction bases not matched to a gene: 9. This CDR3 comprises 14 residues. The chain is built from TRBV2 and TRBJ1-2, with 7 bases identical to TRBD1. Sequencing used PBMCs. This TCR came from a man in his sixties in good health and CMV-seropositive. CDR3 sequence: CASSALTGAGGYTF. CDR3 bases: TGTGCCAGCAGTGCCCTAACAGGGGCTGGTGGCTACACCTTC.